This T cell receptor beta chain was sequenced during a study of yellow fever vaccine responses in identical twins. Comment on this clonotype: Its target is unknown.

TCRdb reprocessed the RT-PCR reads via MiXCR and lists one record per CDR3 protein. The sample lists around 1,200 distinct CDR3 sequences, 65% to 80% occurring once. Study observations and caveats: As reported, the vaccine T cell response of twins seemed partly convergent and partly personalized.

Sequenced here: T cells from blood (PBMCs), unsorted or a sorted subset (not recorded which), sampled before or after yellow fever vaccination (not recorded which). The origin of this receptor is a female donor who received the yellow fever vaccine.

The CDR3 bases are TGCGCCAGCAGCCCCTCCTTCGAACGGCGAAACACTGAAGCTTTCTTT. Translating gives CASSPSFERRNTEAFF. The rearrangement uses TRBV4-1 and TRBJ1-1; D unclear. Germline loops: CDR1 MGHRA, CDR2 YSYEKL. Trimming shortened V by 4 bases and J by 2 bases, and 17 bases separated the two germline ends. The CDR3 has 16 amino acids.